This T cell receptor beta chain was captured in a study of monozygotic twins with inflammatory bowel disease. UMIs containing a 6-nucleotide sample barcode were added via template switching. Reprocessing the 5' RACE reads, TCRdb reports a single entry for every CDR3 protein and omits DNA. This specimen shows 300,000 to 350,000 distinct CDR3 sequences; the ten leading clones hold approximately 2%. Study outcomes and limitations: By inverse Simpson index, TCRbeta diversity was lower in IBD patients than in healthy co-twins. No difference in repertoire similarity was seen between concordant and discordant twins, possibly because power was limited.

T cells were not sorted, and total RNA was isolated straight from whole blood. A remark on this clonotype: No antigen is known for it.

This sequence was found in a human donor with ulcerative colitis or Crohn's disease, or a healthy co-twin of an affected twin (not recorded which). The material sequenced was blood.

The CDR3 spells CASSLVSWGSTDTQYF. The chain employs TRBV7-2 and TRBJ2-3; there is no DNA to check the TCRdb D call of TRBD1. Germline values: CDR1 SGHTA, CDR2 FQGNSA. The CDR3 has 16 residues. Variable domain in full (rest from reference TRBV7-2 and TRBJ2-3): GAGVSQSPSNKVTEKGKDVELRCDPISGHTALYWYRQSLGQGLEFLIYFQGNSAPDKSGLPSDRFSAERTGGSVSTLTIQRTQQEDSAVYLCASSLVSWGSTDTQYFGPGTRLTVL.